This is a list of T cell receptor beta chains from one sample in a study of OX40 agonist ivuxolimab in advanced cancers. Assay used: immunoSEQ multiplex PCR; TCRdb lists only in-frame clones, some missing. This table has tens of thousands of clones, approximately 92% appearing once. This specimen was CD4+ or CD8+ T cells sorted from blood, taken in a trial of the OX40 agonist ivuxolimab. The receptor source for this set is an adult with an advanced solid tumor such as melanoma, head and neck, liver or kidney cancer. CDR3s leave out the opening cysteine and the closing phenylalanine or tryptophan. The order of the fields is J gene, V gene, CDR3 protein.

>TRBJ2-1|TRBV30
AWTSGTHYNEQF
>TRBJ2-1|TRBV19
ASSMRPRDFLEQF
>TRBJ2-1|TRBV11-1
ASSWARGGAYNEQF
>TRBJ2-1|TRBV9
ASSVGLARGNEQF
>TRBJ2-2|TRBV7-2
ASSRSRLATGELF
>TRBJ2-2|TRBV5-1
ASSYSGFGGSNTGELF
>TRBJ2-1|TRBV11-2
ASSPPQRYNEQF
>TRBJ1-2|TRBV4-3
ASSQPREDNYGYT
>TRBJ2-1|TRBV7-9
ASSLNLAGYNEQF
>TRBJ2-1|TRBV29-1
SVEASGRRKF
>TRBJ2-5|TRBV5-1
ASSLGAGSETQY
>TRBJ2-1|TRBV27
ASSSNTGTTYNEQF
>TRBJ2-1|TRBV7-8
ASSLIVEPPGRSYNEQF
>TRBJ2-3|TRBV2
ASRYGGDTQY
>TRBJ1-5|TRBV6-5
ATSGRDNQPQH
>TRBJ2-3|TRBV4-3
ASSQEGGRDDTQY
>TRBJ1-2|TRBV7-9
ASSFGQVLNYGYT
>TRBJ2-7|TRBV7-3
ASSLNGGRGYYEQY
>TRBJ2-3|TRBV28
ASSWQGSSTDTQY
>TRBJ1-5|TRBV6-6
ASRLLAFQSQPQH
>TRBJ2-1|TRBV5-1
ASSPQGEVNEQF
>TRBJ2-1|TRBV2
ASVRGTSGLEQF
>TRBJ2-7|TRBV7-2
ASSLAAHYEQY
>TRBJ1-1|TRBV7-6
ASSLDGGINTEAF
>TRBJ1-5|TRBV5-1
ASSLAGEGQPQH
>TRBJ2-5|TRBV7-2
ASSQGAAQY
>TRBJ2-1|TRBV7-2
ASSGRTSGTYNEQF
>TRBJ2-1|TRBV4-2
ASSQGLAASNEQF
>TRBJ2-7|TRBV6-6
ASSLDPSYEQY
>TRBJ1-2|TRBV2
ASSLVRSYGYT
>TRBJ2-1|TRBV27
ASSPAGSGRHNEQF
>TRBJ2-3|TRBV7-2
ASSLIQFTDTQY
>TRBJ2-7|TRBV6-6
ASSGEGTTSSYEQY
>TRBJ1-4|TRBV29-1
SVVTGGVNEKLF
>TRBJ1-1|TRBV11-2
ASSILPERNTEAF
>TRBJ2-7|TRBV28
ASRFSGAGGLEQY
>TRBJ1-4|TRBV28
ASSWGGAGNNEKLF
>TRBJ2-3|TRBV7-8
ASSRAGGADTQY
>TRBJ2-7|TRBV6-5
ASSRPIAPNEQY
>TRBJ2-5|TRBV4-2
ASSQLQSRDEETQY
>TRBJ1-1|TRBV10-3
AISAQGAGTEAF
>TRBJ2-7|TRBV6-1
ASSWTSGNYEQY
>TRBJ1-4|TRBV5-1
ASSLGTGEKLF
>TRBJ1-3|TRBV7-9
ASSPRLISGGSGNTIY
>TRBJ1-5|TRBV7-9
ASNSGGLSQPQH